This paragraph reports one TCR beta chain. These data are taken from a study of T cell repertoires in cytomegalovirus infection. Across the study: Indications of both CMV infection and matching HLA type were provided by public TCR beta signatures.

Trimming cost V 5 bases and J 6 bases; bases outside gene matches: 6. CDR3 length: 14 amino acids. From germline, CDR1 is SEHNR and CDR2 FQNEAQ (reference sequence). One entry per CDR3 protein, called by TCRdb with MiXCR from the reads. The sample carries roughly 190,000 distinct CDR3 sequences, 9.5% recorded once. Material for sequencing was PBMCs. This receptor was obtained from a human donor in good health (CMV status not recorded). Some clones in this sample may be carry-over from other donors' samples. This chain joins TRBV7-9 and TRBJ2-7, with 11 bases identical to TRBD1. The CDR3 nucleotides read TGTGCCAGCAGCAACCGGGACAGGGGGGGCGAGCAGTACTTC. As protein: CASSNRDRGGEQYF.